Presented here are 22 T cell receptor beta chains from one specimen sequenced in a study of blood T cell repertoires in COVID-19. Only in-frame clones appear in the TCRdb table, and some are missing; sequencing was by immunoSEQ multiplex PCR. The sample has under 55,000 clones, around 90% seen once; the top ten hold more than 2%. The source material was peripheral blood. The receptors come from a human donor in a cohort sampled during active COVID-19.

This clone was detected once. CDR3 sequence (DNA): TGTGCCATCAGCCGGGACTACCAGAGCTCCTACGAGCAGTACTTC. Amino acids: CAISRDYQSSYEQYF. The rearrangement joins TRBV10-3 to TRBJ2-7; 7 bases are shared with TRBD2. The CDR3 loop spans 15 amino acids. Germline V gives CDR1 ENHRY, CDR2 SYGVKD. V lost 6 bases, J lost 0 bases, and 8 bases stayed unmatched.

The chain employs TRBV10-3 and TRBJ1-1, with 8 bases that match TRBD1. Germline CDR1 is ENHRY and CDR2 is SYGVKD. The CDR3 totals 15 residues. After removal of 8 bases from V and 1 base from J, the junction contained 9 bases not matched to a gene. CDR3 residues: CAIGRAGGQNTEAFF. The CDR3 coding sequence is TGTGCCATCGGGCGGGCAGGGGGCCAGAACACTGAAGCTTTCTTT.

The genes are TRBV19 and TRBJ1-1, with D possibly matching TRBD1 (5 bases). This CDR3 spans 14 amino acids. V dropped 5 bases and J dropped 0 bases, with 10 bases sitting between them. CDR1 LNHDA and CDR2 SQIVND come from the germline V gene (reference sequence). CDR3 sequence (DNA): TGTGCCAGTAGTCTTGACAGTTTGAACACTGAAGCTTTCTTT. Protein product: CASSLDSLNTEAFF.

The chain joins TRBV20-1 to TRBJ1-2; 7 nucleotides align to TRBD1. From germline, CDR1 is DFQATT and CDR2 SNEGSKA (reference sequence). CDR3 size: 11 residues. J was trimmed by 4 bases and V by 5 bases; bases with no gene match: 1. DNA of the CDR3: TGCAGTGCTGGGGACAGCTATGGCTACACCTTC. Protein product: CSAGDSYGYTF.

V is TRBV5-4 and J is TRBJ2-7, with 7 bases matching TRBD2. Germline V gives CDR1 SGHNT, CDR2 YYREEE (reference sequence). V trimming: 5 bases; J trimming: 5 bases; junction bases outside the gene matches: 13. The CDR3 spans 15 residues. Written as DNA, the CDR3 is TGTGCCAGCAGTTATATGAGCGGGACGCAGCACGAGCAGTACTTC. Translating it yields CASSYMSGTQHEQYF.

The chain combines TRBV11-2 with TRBJ2-5; maybe TRBD2 (7 bases). Germline V gives CDR1 SGHAT, CDR2 FQNNGV. This CDR3 is built from 15 residues. V was trimmed by 5 bases and J by 4 bases, leaving 17 bases between them. The CDR3 nucleotides are TGTGCCAGCAGCGGCCGGGGGGCCGGAGGAGAGACCCAGTACTTC. Translated, it gives CASSGRGAGGETQYF.

The V gene is TRBV9, the J gene TRBJ2-2; TRBD2 aligns across 9 bases. Germline CDR1 SGDLS, CDR2 YYNGEE. With 1 base clipped from V and 5 bases from J, the junction kept 15 bases outside the gene matches. CDR3 length: 19 amino acids. CDR3 in DNA: TGTGCCAGCAGCGTACGACCCGACAGCGGGGGGCGAGGGACCGGGGAGCTGTTTTTT. Its translation: CASSVRPDSGGRGTGELFF. Full variable domain (remainder filled in from reference TRBV9 and TRBJ2-2): DSGVTQTPKHLITATGQRVTLRCSPRSGDLSVYWYQQSLDQGLQFLIQYYNGEERAKGNILERFSAQQFPDLHSELNLSSLELGDSALYFCASSVRPDSGGRGTGELFFGEGSRLTVL.

This clone has only a few counts. V usage is TRBV4-1 and J usage is TRBJ1-2; 12 bases map to TRBD1. Germline V gives CDR1 MGHRA, CDR2 YSYEKL. The CDR3 extends over 18 amino acids. V trimming: 1 base; J trimming: 0 bases; junction bases outside the gene matches: 6. The CDR3 sequence: CASSQVGTGGYTNYGYTF. For the CDR3, the DNA is TGCGCCAGCAGCCAAGTTGGGACAGGGGGCTATACTAACTATGGCTACACCTTC.

This chain joins TRBV6-6 and TRBJ2-7; 10 positions match TRBD1. CDR3 length equals 14 residues. The V gene's germline CDR1 is MNHNY and CDR2 SVGAGI (reference sequence). J lost 3 bases, V lost 5 bases, and 4 bases had no gene match. The CDR3 nucleotides read TGTGCCAGCAGTCCCCGGGACAGGGGCTACGAGCAGTACTTC. Translating gives CASSPRDRGYEQYF.

The V and J genes are TRBV6-5 and TRBJ2-1; no clear D gene. Germline assignment: CDR1 MNHEY and CDR2 SVGAGI. Trimming cost V 7 bases and J 5 bases, with 18 bases left between them. The CDR3 has 15 amino acids. CDR3 sequence: CASTAGGLSHNEQFF. The CDR3 nucleotides read TGTGCCAGCACCGCCGGCGGCTTGTCGCACAATGAGCAGTTCTTC.

J is TRBJ2-7 and V is TRBV10-3; TRBD1 agrees at 8 bases. CDR3 size: 16 residues. The V gene end was trimmed by 3 bases and the J gene end by 2 bases; junction bases not matched to a gene: 9. The germline V gene encodes CDR1 ENHRY and CDR2 SYGVKD. The CDR3 bases are TGTGCCATCAGTGAAATTCGGACAGGGACAGCCTACGAGCAGTACTTC. This sequence encodes CAISEIRTGTAYEQYF.

This sequence joins TRBV28 and TRBJ2-7, with D perhaps TRBD2 (6 bases). V was cut by 7 bases and J by 1 base, with 11 bases left in between. The CDR3 consists of 13 residues. CDR1 is MDHEN and CDR2 is SYDVKM in the germline V gene. The CDR3 protein is CASMVGGSYEQYF. DNA for the CDR3: TGTGCCAGCATGGTGGGGGGATCCTACGAGCAGTACTTC.

The V and J genes are TRBV27 and TRBJ1-6; D uncertain. The germline CDR1 and CDR2 sequences are MNHEY and SMNVEV (reference sequence). V was cut by 3 bases and J by 0 bases, with 9 bases left in between. The CDR3 runs to 16 residues. In nucleotides, the CDR3 is TGTGCCAGCAGTTTGTGGTCCAGCTCCTATAATTCACCCCTCCACTTT. Encoded protein: CASSLWSSSYNSPLHF.

V is TRBV28 and J is TRBJ2-2, with D tentatively TRBD2 (5 bases). Per the germline V gene, CDR1 is MDHEN and CDR2 is SYDVKM. Trimming left V 2 bases short and J 2 bases short, with 6 bases between. CDR3 length equals 14 residues. In nucleotides, the CDR3 is TGTGCCAGCAGTTTAGGACTTAACACCGGGGAGCTGTTTTTT. Translated: CASSLGLNTGELFF.

The chain uses TRBV27 and TRBJ1-2, with TRBD1 as a possible D gene (5 bases). The V and J ends lost 7 bases and 6 bases respectively, with 15 bases between them. The germline V gene encodes CDR1 MNHEY and CDR2 SMNVEV (reference sequence). CDR3 length: 13 residues. The CDR3 sequence: CASTPRWGDGYTF. The CDR3 coding sequence is TGTGCCAGCACCCCCCGCTGGGGCGATGGCTACACCTTC.

The V call is TRBV19, the J call TRBJ1-5; D unresolved. CDR3 length equals 13 residues. The germline V and J ends were trimmed by 0 bases and 4 bases, with 4 bases remaining between them. The germline CDR1 and CDR2 sequences are LNHDA and SQIVND (reference sequence). The CDR3 here is CASSIERNQPQHF. CDR3 nucleotides: TGTGCCAGTAGTATAGAACGGAATCAGCCCCAGCATTTT. Together with reference TRBV19 and TRBJ1-5, the CDR3 gives the full variable domain: DGGITQSPKYLFRKEGQNVTLSCEQNLNHDAMYWYRQDPGQGLRLIYYSQIVNDFQKGDIAEGYSVSREKKESFPLTVTSAQKNPTAFYLCASSIERNQPQHFGDGTRLSIL.

The V call is TRBV7-9, the J call TRBJ2-3; D is ambiguous. With 0 bases removed from V and 4 bases from J, the gap between germline ends came to 8 bases. CDR3 size: 14 residues. The germline CDR1 and CDR2 sequences are SEHNR and FQNEAQ (reference sequence). The CDR3 bases are TGTGCCAGCAGCTTAGCGAGCTCTGCAGATACGCAGTATTTT. It encodes CASSLASSADTQYF.

The chain recombines TRBV11-2 with TRBJ2-3, with D perhaps matching TRBD2 (7 bases). There are 17 residues in the CDR3. Per germline, CDR1 SGHAT and CDR2 FQNNGV. V was trimmed by 5 bases and J by 4 bases, leaving 22 bases between them. The CDR3 reads CASSQRGGLAVPDTQYF. The CDR3, as DNA: TGTGCCAGCAGCCAAAGGGGGGGCCTAGCTGTTCCAGATACGCAGTATTTT.

The chain links TRBV7-9 to TRBJ2-7; D possibly corresponds to TRBD1 (6 bases). Germline CDR1 SEHNR, CDR2 FQNEAQ (reference sequence). The V gene lost 7 bases and the J gene lost 5 bases, with 9 bases spanning the gap. The CDR3 sequence is 11 residues long. CDR3 DNA sequence: TGTGCCAGCACCGACAGGCACGAGCAGTACTTC. Encoded protein: CASTDRHEQYF.

This chain joins TRBV27 and TRBJ2-7; weak D call: TRBD1 (5 bases). The ends were cut back, 3 bases at V and 1 base at J, with 10 bases in the middle. Germline CDR1 reads MNHEY; CDR2 reads SMNVEV (reference sequence). There are 14 residues in the CDR3. The CDR3 DNA reads TGTGCCAGCAGTTTCTCCGACAGTTCCTACGAGCAGTACTTC. It codes for CASSFSDSSYEQYF.

V and J are TRBV4-1 and TRBJ2-3, with 8 positions matching TRBD2. V gave up 0 bases and J gave up 0 bases; unmatched junction bases: 11. Looked up from germline, CDR1 is MGHRA and CDR2 is YSYEKL. The CDR3 length is 19 residues. The CDR3 DNA reads TGCGCCAGCAGCCAAGATCGGGGTAGCGGGAAAGCCAGCACAGATACGCAGTATTTT. Translating gives CASSQDRGSGKASTDTQYF.

V gene TRBV6-5 combines with J gene TRBJ2-1, with 8 bases matching TRBD2. V trimming: 4 bases; J trimming: 5 bases; junction bases outside the gene matches: 10. The CDR3 loop spans 16 amino acids. Germline CDR1 and CDR2: MNHEY and SVGAGI. The CDR3 protein is CASSFLGGRTDNEQFF. CDR3 nucleotide sequence: TGTGCCAGCAGTTTTTTGGGCGGGAGGACCGACAATGAGCAGTTCTTC.